Sequencing of this T cell receptor (beta chain) was carried out in a study of control samples from healthy donors and cancer patients. Measured with immunoSEQ multiplex PCR; TCRdb has only the in-frame clones, and not every one. The data contain about 120,000 clones, 85% to 95% of them seen just once; the ten biggest clones take up 1.5% to 2%. CDR1 LNHNV and CDR2 YYDKDF come from the germline V gene (reference sequence). The germline V and J ends were trimmed by 0 bases and 15 bases, with 20 bases remaining between them. The CDR3 contains 15 residues. This clonotype originated in a man in his fifties with head and neck cancer. This chain links TRBV15 with TRBJ1-4, with D possibly TRBD1 on 5 matching bases. Input material: PBMCs. CDR3 sequence: CATSRDPTGFRMVFF. CDR3 nucleotide sequence: TGTGCCACCAGCAGAGATCCCACAGGCTTTAGGATGGTGTTTTTT.